The present TCR beta chain was sequenced within a study of T-cell reconstitution after alpha-beta-depleted transplantation in children. Molecular barcoding with unique molecular identifiers was used for the TCRbeta library. Each CDR3 protein is one row after TCRdb ran MiXCR on the PCR reads. The table includes about 610,000 distinct CDR3 sequences, 10% detected once. Trimming took off 8 bases at V and 3 bases at J, with 11 bases between the two ends. In germline, CDR1 is MNHNS, CDR2 SASEGT. This CDR3 region has 12 residues. The chain uses TRBV6-1 and TRBJ2-7; possible D gene TRBD2, 6 bases. The sequence came from a human donor who donated a stem cell graft to a child with acute myeloid leukemia. The source was PBMCs from the stem cell graft donor, collected from the stem cell graft. CDR3 sequence: CASGAGSYEQYF. The CDR3 DNA reads as TGTGCCAGCGGCGCGGGGAGCTACGAGCAGTACTTC.